These T cell receptor beta chains were read from a single sample in a study of CD8 T cells in ankylosing spondylitis. From the 5' RACE reads, TCRdb called clonotypes with MiXCR, one entry per CDR3 protein. In the table there are some 54,000 distinct CDR3 sequences, 6.5% to 8% of which are singletons. Specimen: blood, either unsorted or a sorted T cell fraction (not recorded which). These receptors all stem from a female donor with ankylosing spondylitis or in good health (not recorded which). Both conserved end residues are part of each CDR3. The D gene is left open where the match is weak. Size is stated for part of the rows, as once, few or many counts, or as a class when the clone is expanded.

V gene: TRBV4-2
D gene: -
clone size: many
J gene: TRBJ2-7
CDR3 DNA: TGTGCCAGCAGCCAAGACCGAAGCTCCTACGAGCAGTACTTC
CDR3 protein: CASSQDRSSYEQYF

V gene: TRBV5-1
D gene: -
clone size: many
J gene: TRBJ2-1
CDR3 DNA: TGCGCCAGCAGACGGGACATTTACAATGAGCAGTTCTTC
CDR3 protein: CASRRDIYNEQFF

V gene: TRBV7-2
D gene: -
clone size: -
J gene: TRBJ2-5
CDR3 DNA: TGTGCCAGCAGCTTAGGACGGAGGACTACCCCCCAAGAGACCCAGTACTTC
CDR3 protein: CASSLGRRTTPQETQYF

V gene: TRBV6-2/TRBV6-3
D gene: -
clone size: many
J gene: TRBJ1-5
CDR3 DNA: TGTGCCAGCAGTTACGATGGAGGCGGAAATAGCAATCAGCCCCAGCATTTT
CDR3 protein: CASSYDGGGNSNQPQHF

V gene: TRBV19
D gene: -
clone size: -
J gene: TRBJ1-5
CDR3 DNA: TGTGCCAGTAGTTCCCTTGGGGGGGCTCTCAATCAGCCCCAGCATTTT
CDR3 protein: CASSSLGGALNQPQHF

V gene: TRBV5-1
D gene: -
clone size: many
J gene: TRBJ2-2
CDR3 DNA: TGCGCCAGCAGCTCGCTTTCGACTAGGTGGTCGGAGGAGCTGTTTTTT
CDR3 protein: CASSSLSTRWSEELFF

V gene: TRBV5-1
D gene: -
clone size: many
J gene: TRBJ2-3
CDR3 DNA: TGCGCCAGCAGCTCCCGGACCGTTGCAGATACGCAGTATTTT
CDR3 protein: CASSSRTVADTQYF

V gene: TRBV12-3/TRBV12-4
D gene: TRBD2
clone size: many
J gene: TRBJ2-1
CDR3 DNA: TGTGCCAGCAGTCCTAGCGGGGGGGCGAGCAATGAGCAGTTCTTC
CDR3 protein: CASSPSGGASNEQFF

V gene: TRBV12-3/TRBV12-4
D gene: -
clone size: many
J gene: TRBJ1-5
CDR3 DNA: TGTGCCAGCAGTTTAGATCAGCCCCAGCATTTT
CDR3 protein: CASSLDQPQHF

V gene: TRBV5-1
D gene: TRBD1
clone size: many
J gene: TRBJ1-1
CDR3 DNA: TGCGCCAGCAGCACTCAGGGGGCGTCGGACACTGAAGCTTTCTTT
CDR3 protein: CASSTQGASDTEAFF

V gene: TRBV20-1
D gene: TRBD1
clone size: many
J gene: TRBJ1-5
CDR3 DNA: TGCAGTGCCACGGGACAGAGGGGTGAAGGCAATCAGCCCCAGCATTTT
CDR3 protein: CSATGQRGEGNQPQHF

V gene: TRBV20-1
D gene: -
clone size: many
J gene: TRBJ2-3
CDR3 DNA: TGCAGTGGACCGGACTATCGCGGGGCAGATACGCAGTATTTT
CDR3 protein: CSGPDYRGADTQYF

V gene: TRBV29-1
D gene: TRBD2
clone size: -
J gene: TRBJ2-2
CDR3 DNA: TGCAGCGTCACACTAGCGGAGACCGGGGAGCTGTTTTTT
CDR3 protein: CSVTLAETGELFF

V gene: TRBV28
D gene: -
clone size: many
J gene: TRBJ1-3
CDR3 DNA: TGTGCCAGCAGTGGCGACAGGCACTCTGGAAACACCATATATTTT
CDR3 protein: CASSGDRHSGNTIYF

V gene: TRBV12-3/TRBV12-4
D gene: -
clone size: many
J gene: TRBJ2-1
CDR3 DNA: TGTGCCAGCAGTTTAGCGCTAAGCAGGGCCCTTACCTCTTATCTCAATGAGCAGTTCTTC
CDR3 protein: CASSLALSRALTSYLNEQFF

V gene: TRBV5-1
D gene: -
clone size: many
J gene: TRBJ2-3
CDR3 DNA: TGCGCCAGCAGCTTAGGAGGGGCCAGCACAGATACGCAGTATTTT
CDR3 protein: CASSLGGASTDTQYF

V gene: TRBV6-5
D gene: -
clone size: many
J gene: TRBJ1-6
CDR3 DNA: TGTGCCAGCAGTTACTCGGACAGAGGTTCACCCCTCCACTTT
CDR3 protein: CASSYSDRGSPLHF

V gene: TRBV6-6
D gene: TRBD1
clone size: many
J gene: TRBJ1-1
CDR3 DNA: TGTGCCAGCAGTGACAGGGGGAACACTGAAGCTTTCTTT
CDR3 protein: CASSDRGNTEAFF

V gene: TRBV28
D gene: -
clone size: many
J gene: TRBJ1-1
CDR3 DNA: TGTGCCAGCATTAAGCGTATTAGTCGTCAAGCTTTCTTT
CDR3 protein: CASIKRISRQAFF

V gene: TRBV15
D gene: TRBD2
clone size: many
J gene: TRBJ2-3
CDR3 DNA: TGTGCCACCAGCAGTGTAGCGGGGAGCACAGATACGCAGTATTTT
CDR3 protein: CATSSVAGSTDTQYF

V gene: TRBV4-3
D gene: TRBD1
clone size: -
J gene: TRBJ2-1
CDR3 DNA: TGCGCCAGCAGCCAATCCGGGACAGGGGTACTTAGTGAGCAGTTCTTC
CDR3 protein: CASSQSGTGVLSEQFF

V gene: TRBV5-1
D gene: TRBD2
clone size: many
J gene: TRBJ2-4
CDR3 DNA: TGCGCCAGCAGCACGGGACTAGAGGAAAACATTCAGTACTTC
CDR3 protein: CASSTGLEENIQYF

V gene: TRBV10-3
D gene: TRBD1
clone size: many
J gene: TRBJ2-7
CDR3 DNA: TGTGCCACCGAAGGGACAGGCTCCTACGAGCAGTACTTC
CDR3 protein: CATEGTGSYEQYF

V gene: TRBV5-1
D gene: -
clone size: many
J gene: TRBJ2-3
CDR3 DNA: TGCGCCAGCAGCCCCGAGCGGGCCGCCACAGATACGCAGTATTTT
CDR3 protein: CASSPERAATDTQYF

V gene: TRBV5-1
D gene: -
clone size: many
J gene: TRBJ1-5
CDR3 DNA: TGCGCCAGCAGCTTGGCCAGCAATCAGCCCCAGCATTTT
CDR3 protein: CASSLASNQPQHF

V gene: TRBV20-1
D gene: -
clone size: many
J gene: TRBJ1-2
CDR3 DNA: TGCAGTGCTAGAGATGGGGCGCTAGTTACTAACTATGGCTACACCTTC
CDR3 protein: CSARDGALVTNYGYTF

V gene: TRBV20-1
D gene: TRBD2
clone size: many
J gene: TRBJ2-1
CDR3 DNA: TGCAGTGCCCGAGCGGGGTTAGGTTTTCACTCCTACAATGAGCAGTTCTTC
CDR3 protein: CSARAGLGFHSYNEQFF

V gene: TRBV20-1
D gene: -
clone size: many
J gene: TRBJ1-2
CDR3 DNA: TGCAGTGCTAGCCCGAGTGACTATGGCTACACCTTC
CDR3 protein: CSASPSDYGYTF

V gene: TRBV20-1
D gene: TRBD1
clone size: many
J gene: TRBJ2-3
CDR3 DNA: TGCAGTGCCACCGGGACAGGGACAGATACGCAGTATTTT
CDR3 protein: CSATGTGTDTQYF

V gene: TRBV20-1
D gene: -
clone size: many
J gene: TRBJ1-5
CDR3 DNA: TGCAGTGCTAGAGATATGGGTGATCGGCCCCAGCATTTT
CDR3 protein: CSARDMGDRPQHF

V gene: TRBV12-3/TRBV12-4
D gene: TRBD1
clone size: many
J gene: TRBJ1-6
CDR3 DNA: TGTGCCAGCAGCTCCGGGACAGGGGGCAATTCACCCCTCCACTTT
CDR3 protein: CASSSGTGGNSPLHF

V gene: TRBV24-1
D gene: -
clone size: many
J gene: TRBJ2-2
CDR3 DNA: TGTGCCACCAGTGGAAGGGACGGCAACACCGGGGAGCTGTTTTTT
CDR3 protein: CATSGRDGNTGELFF

V gene: TRBV10-3
D gene: TRBD2
clone size: many
J gene: TRBJ2-3
CDR3 DNA: TGTGCCATCAGAGGACTAGCGGGGGGAGCTAGCACAGATACGCAGTATTTT
CDR3 protein: CAIRGLAGGASTDTQYF

V gene: TRBV5-5
D gene: -
clone size: many
J gene: TRBJ2-6
CDR3 DNA: TGTGCCAGCAGCTTGGTTAGGACAGCGCTCTCTGGGGCCAACGTCCTGACTTTC
CDR3 protein: CASSLVRTALSGANVLTF

V gene: TRBV18
D gene: TRBD2
clone size: many
J gene: TRBJ2-2
CDR3 DNA: TGTGCCAGCTCACCACCGCGGGGACTAGTCGGCACCGGGGAGCTGTTTTTT
CDR3 protein: CASSPPRGLVGTGELFF

V gene: TRBV28
D gene: -
clone size: many
J gene: TRBJ1-5
CDR3 DNA: TGTGCCAGCAGTTTAGGCGGGGGGTGGAATCAGCCCCAGCATTTT
CDR3 protein: CASSLGGGWNQPQHF

V gene: TRBV11-2
D gene: -
clone size: -
J gene: TRBJ1-2
CDR3 DNA: TGTGCCACCGGGAATCTCTATGGCTACACCTTC
CDR3 protein: CATGNLYGYTF

V gene: TRBV20-1
D gene: TRBD1
clone size: many
J gene: TRBJ1-5
CDR3 DNA: TGCAGTGCTGGGGACAGGGAAATTCCCCCTTATAGCAATCAGCCCCAGCATTTT
CDR3 protein: CSAGDREIPPYSNQPQHF

V gene: TRBV3-1
D gene: -
clone size: many
J gene: TRBJ2-1
CDR3 DNA: TGTGCCAGCAGCTTCCGTACCTCGTCAGATGAGCAGTTCTTC
CDR3 protein: CASSFRTSSDEQFF

V gene: TRBV2
D gene: TRBD1
clone size: -
J gene: TRBJ1-5
CDR3 DNA: TGTGCCTGCTGTTTCCTCCGGGACAGGGTGGGATTAGGCAATCAGCCCCAGCATTTT
CDR3 protein: CACCFLRDRVGLGNQPQHF

V gene: TRBV21-1
D gene: -
clone size: many
J gene: TRBJ2-1
CDR3 DNA: TGTGCCAGCAGCACCGCACCGGACAGGGCAACCAATGAGCAGTTCTTC
CDR3 protein: CASSTAPDRATNEQFF

V gene: TRBV28
D gene: -
clone size: many
J gene: TRBJ2-1
CDR3 DNA: TGTGCCAGCAGCCCTAGCAATGAGCAGTTCTTC
CDR3 protein: CASSPSNEQFF

V gene: TRBV7-2
D gene: -
clone size: many
J gene: TRBJ1-1
CDR3 DNA: TGTGCCAGCAGCTTATATCCCCTAGGGTTGGAGACTGAAGCTTTCTTT
CDR3 protein: CASSLYPLGLETEAFF

V gene: TRBV28
D gene: -
clone size: many
J gene: TRBJ2-5
CDR3 DNA: TGTGCCAGCAGATCGGGCCAGGGTGGTAAGGAGACCCAGTACTTC
CDR3 protein: CASRSGQGGKETQYF

V gene: TRBV5-1
D gene: TRBD1
clone size: -
J gene: TRBJ2-7
CDR3 DNA: TGCGCCAGCACCCTTGACGGGGACAGGGACTCCTACGAGCAGTACTTC
CDR3 protein: CASTLDGDRDSYEQYF

V gene: TRBV20-1
D gene: -
clone size: many
J gene: TRBJ1-1
CDR3 DNA: TGCAGTGCTAGAGAACAGGGCATGGTTACTGAAGCTTTCTTT
CDR3 protein: CSAREQGMVTEAFF

V gene: TRBV20-1
D gene: TRBD1
clone size: many
J gene: TRBJ2-3
CDR3 DNA: TGCAGTGCTAGGGCCAGGGGGCTTACAGATACGCAGTATTTT
CDR3 protein: CSARARGLTDTQYF

V gene: TRBV3-1
D gene: -
clone size: many
J gene: TRBJ2-2
CDR3 DNA: TGTGCCAGCAGCCAACAAGGGGGGGGAACCGGGGAGCTGTTTTTT
CDR3 protein: CASSQQGGGTGELFF

V gene: TRBV3-1
D gene: -
clone size: many
J gene: TRBJ1-5
CDR3 DNA: TGTGCCAGCAGCCAAGGGACGGGTAATCAGCCCCAGCATTTT
CDR3 protein: CASSQGTGNQPQHF

V gene: TRBV18
D gene: TRBD1
clone size: many
J gene: TRBJ1-5
CDR3 DNA: TGTGCCAGCTCACCGACAGGGAACAATCAGCCCCAGCATTTT
CDR3 protein: CASSPTGNNQPQHF

V gene: TRBV19
D gene: -
clone size: -
J gene: TRBJ2-1
CDR3 DNA: TGTGCCAGTAGTAGGACAAGAGGCCCCTATAACAATGAGCAGTTCTTC
CDR3 protein: CASSRTRGPYNNEQFF

V gene: TRBV20-1
D gene: TRBD2
clone size: many
J gene: TRBJ2-1
CDR3 DNA: TGCAGTGCTAGGGGTCATGAGGCGGGGGGAAATTTTAACTACAATGAGCAGTTCTTC
CDR3 protein: CSARGHEAGGNFNYNEQFF

V gene: TRBV20-1
D gene: -
clone size: many
J gene: TRBJ1-6
CDR3 DNA: TGCAGTGCTAGAGATCAGGGAGGGATGAATTCACCCCTCCACTTT
CDR3 protein: CSARDQGGMNSPLHF

V gene: TRBV19
D gene: TRBD1
clone size: many
J gene: TRBJ1-1
CDR3 DNA: TGTGCCAGTAGCAGGGACAGGACTAACACTGAAGCTTTCTTT
CDR3 protein: CASSRDRTNTEAFF